This is a list of T cell receptor beta chains from one sample in a study of T cells after yellow fever vaccination. In TCRdb, the 5' RACE reads were re-called with MiXCR into one record per CDR3 protein. The sample includes some 350,000 distinct CDR3 sequences, 7.5% to 9% of them seen just once. The source was PBMCs, collected on the day of the first yellow fever vaccination. These receptors all stem from a man between 18 and 29 years old who received the YFV17D yellow fever vaccine. Each CDR3 is given with its conserved first and last residue. A D gene is named only where the DNA matches it firmly. Only some rows state a clone size, as once, few, many or a class for expanded clones.

TRBJ2-3 17 . . TRBV4-3 CASSHHPLTGGGDTQYF TGCGCCAGCAGCCATCACCCCCTGACGGGGGGCGGGGATACGCAGTATTTT
TRBJ2-5 15 . few TRBV6-1 CASKMANAGQETQYF TGTGCCAGCAAGATGGCGAACGCCGGCCAAGAGACCCAGTACTTC
TRBJ1-5 14 TRBD1 many TRBV7-8 CASTQGGSNQPQHF TGTGCCAGCACACAGGGGGGAAGCAATCAGCCCCAGCATTTT
TRBJ2-1 17 . few TRBV6-2/TRBV6-3 CASSYPISGMRYNEQFF TGTGCCAGCAGTTACCCTATTTCGGGAATGCGATACAATGAGCAGTTCTTC
TRBJ1-2 13 . many TRBV6-5 CASSYSGSYGYTF TGTGCCAGCAGTTACTCGGGGTCCTATGGCTACACCTTC
TRBJ2-3 16 . few TRBV29-1 CSVSDPGTSSTDTQYF TGCAGCGTCTCCGACCCCGGGACCTCTAGCACAGATACGCAGTATTTT
TRBJ2-1 13 . few TRBV29-1 CSGRRGENNEQFF TGCAGCGGGAGGAGGGGGGAGAACAATGAGCAGTTCTTC
TRBJ1-3 14 . . TRBV10-3 CAIRSPAGGNTIYF TGTGCCATCAGGTCCCCGGCGGGCGGAAACACCATATATTTT
TRBJ2-7 12 . many TRBV2 CASRDPRFEQYF TGTGCCAGCAGGGACCCCCGGTTCGAGCAGTACTTC
TRBJ1-6 12 . many TRBV12-3/TRBV12-4 CASSTSNSPLHF TGTGCCAGCAGTACCAGTAATTCACCCCTCCACTTT
TRBJ2-7 14 . . TRBV7-9 CASSPLRQPYEQYF TGTGCCAGCAGCCCCCTGAGACAGCCCTACGAGCAGTACTTC
TRBJ2-3 13 . many TRBV7-9 CASSHGTTDTQYF TGTGCCAGCAGCCATGGGACAACGGATACGCAGTATTTT
TRBJ1-2 14 . many TRBV4-1 CASSQEGSFYGYTF TGCGCCAGCAGCCAAGAGGGGAGTTTCTATGGCTACACCTTC
TRBJ1-2 16 . many TRBV6-1 CASRRPRERVDRGYTF TGTGCCAGCAGACGCCCACGCGAGAGGGTAGATCGCGGCTACACCTTC
TRBJ1-4 11 . many TRBV20-1 CSVLGNEKLFF TGCAGTGTGCTAGGGAATGAAAAACTGTTTTTT
TRBJ2-3 16 TRBD2 few TRBV19 CASRPIAGGLTDTQYF TGTGCCAGTAGACCGATAGCGGGGGGGTTAACAGATACGCAGTATTTT
TRBJ1-1 16 . . TRBV7-2 CASSPALNRVNTEAFF TGTGCCAGCAGCCCCGCCTTAAATAGGGTGAACACTGAAGCTTTCTTT
TRBJ2-5 18 TRBD2 few TRBV7-3 CASSFSGDGLAGEETQYF TGTGCCAGCAGCTTCTCTGGGGACGGACTAGCGGGGGAGGAGACCCAGTACTTC
TRBJ2-7 16 TRBD2 . TRBV12-3/TRBV12-4 CASSPPLGGGSYEQYF TGTGCCAGCAGTCCGCCCTTGGGGGGGGGCTCCTACGAGCAGTACTTC
TRBJ1-3 16 . many TRBV12-3/TRBV12-4 CASSLEALRSGNTIYF TGTGCCAGCAGTTTGGAGGCGCTCCGCTCTGGAAACACCATATATTTT
TRBJ1-2 15 . few TRBV7-2 CASSPLLGRRDGYTF TGTGCCAGCAGCCCACTCCTGGGGCGCAGAGATGGCTACACCTTC
TRBJ2-1 14 . few TRBV6-2/TRBV6-3 CASRGDPSYNEQFF TGTGCCAGCAGGGGGGACCCTTCCTACAATGAGCAGTTCTTC
TRBJ1-5 14 . . TRBV20-1 CSARLESGNQPQHF TGCAGTGCTAGACTGGAGAGTGGCAATCAGCCCCAGCATTTT
TRBJ2-4 14 . few TRBV5-4 CASSFGPGKNIQYF TGTGCCAGCAGCTTTGGGCCGGGCAAAAACATTCAGTACTTC
TRBJ1-2 15 . . TRBV12-3/TRBV12-4 CASSSLGAANYGYTF TGTGCCAGCAGTTCCTTGGGGGCCGCTAACTATGGCTACACCTTC
TRBJ2-3 12 . . TRBV29-1 CSVEGGALTQYF TGCAGCGTTGAAGGTGGAGCCCTTACGCAGTATTTT
TRBJ2-2 13 . many TRBV12-3/TRBV12-4 CASSLNRAGELFF TGTGCCAGCAGTTTAAATCGGGCCGGGGAGCTGTTTTTT
TRBJ1-1 21 . many TRBV18 CASSPRASRSGQGNMNTEAFF TGTGCCAGCTCACCACGCGCAAGTCGTTCGGGGCAGGGAAATATGAACACTGAAGCTTTCTTT
TRBJ2-5 15 . few TRBV5-4 CASGDLLSQQETQYF TGTGCCAGCGGCGACTTGTTAAGTCAACAAGAGACCCAGTACTTC
TRBJ2-5 14 . . TRBV29-1 CSVVPGTSQETQYF TGCAGCGTTGTTCCCGGGACTTCTCAAGAGACCCAGTACTTC
TRBJ2-5 16 TRBD2 many TRBV13 CASSLTSGASGETQYF TGTGCCAGCAGCTTGACTAGCGGGGCCTCGGGGGAGACCCAGTACTTC
TRBJ1-2 12 TRBD1 many TRBV29-1 CSVGGGVYGYTF TGCAGCGTTGGAGGGGGCGTCTATGGCTACACCTTC
TRBJ2-5 14 . few TRBV11-2 CASSKDRWQETQYF TGTGCCAGCAGCAAAGACAGATGGCAAGAGACCCAGTACTTC
TRBJ2-2 17 TRBD2 few TRBV7-9 CASTYPRAGESAGELFF TGTGCCAGCACCTACCCACGGGCGGGGGAATCGGCCGGGGAGCTGTTTTTT
TRBJ2-2 15 TRBD1 . TRBV27 CASSFFDRGARELFF TGTGCCAGCAGTTTCTTCGACAGGGGCGCCAGGGAGCTGTTTTTT
TRBJ1-2 14 TRBD1 few TRBV6-5 CASSWGQGRGGYTF TGTGCCAGCAGTTGGGGACAGGGGCGGGGTGGCTACACCTTC
TRBJ2-1 15 . . TRBV5-1 CASSFGAVSDNEQFF TGCGCCAGCAGCTTCGGGGCGGTTTCGGACAATGAGCAGTTCTTC
TRBJ1-5 16 . few TRBV12-3/TRBV12-4 CASSLEGGSFNQPQHF TGTGCCAGCAGTCTGGAGGGGGGCTCGTTCAATCAGCCCCAGCATTTT
TRBJ1-6 13 . few TRBV5-1 CASSLVYNSPLHF TGCGCCAGCAGCTTGGTTTACAATTCACCCCTCCACTTT
TRBJ2-1 14 . few TRBV6-5 CASSYGLSYNEQFF TGTGCCAGCAGTTACGGCCTATCCTACAATGAGCAGTTCTTC
TRBJ2-1 14 . . TRBV12-5 CASGRKDFQNEQFF TGTGCTAGTGGTCGCAAGGATTTTCAAAATGAGCAGTTCTTC
TRBJ1-1 14 . few TRBV5-1 CASSLPGEGTEAFF TGCGCCAGCAGCTTGCCAGGGGAGGGCACTGAAGCTTTCTTT
TRBJ2-1 13 . . TRBV5-1 CASSLANYGEQFF TGCGCCAGCAGCTTGGCTAATTATGGTGAGCAGTTCTTC
TRBJ2-7 13 . few TRBV10-3 CAISAQENYEQYF TGTGCCATCAGTGCACAGGAGAACTACGAGCAGTACTTC
TRBJ2-5 15 . many TRBV4-2 CASSQKGLSKETQYF TGTGCCAGCAGCCAGAAGGGACTGTCTAAAGAGACCCAGTACTTC
TRBJ1-2 17 TRBD1 few TRBV5-1 CASSSRDRARASDGYTF TGCGCCAGCAGCTCCCGGGACAGGGCCCGCGCGAGTGATGGCTACACCTTC
TRBJ1-1 14 . many TRBV5-1 CASSLYQPNTEAFF TGCGCCAGCAGCTTGTATCAGCCGAACACTGAAGCTTTCTTT